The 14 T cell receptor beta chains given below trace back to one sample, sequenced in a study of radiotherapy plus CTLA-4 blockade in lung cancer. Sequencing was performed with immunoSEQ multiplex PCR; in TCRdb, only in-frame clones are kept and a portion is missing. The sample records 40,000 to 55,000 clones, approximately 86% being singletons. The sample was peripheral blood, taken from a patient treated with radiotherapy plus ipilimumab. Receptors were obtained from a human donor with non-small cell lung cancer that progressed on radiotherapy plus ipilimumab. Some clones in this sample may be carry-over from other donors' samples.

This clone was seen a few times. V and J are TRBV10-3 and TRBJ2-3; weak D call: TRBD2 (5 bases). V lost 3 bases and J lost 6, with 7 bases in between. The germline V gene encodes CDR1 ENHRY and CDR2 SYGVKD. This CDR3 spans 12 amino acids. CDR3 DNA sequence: TGTGCCATCAGTGAATTAGCGGATACGCAGTATTTT. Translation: CAISELADTQYF.

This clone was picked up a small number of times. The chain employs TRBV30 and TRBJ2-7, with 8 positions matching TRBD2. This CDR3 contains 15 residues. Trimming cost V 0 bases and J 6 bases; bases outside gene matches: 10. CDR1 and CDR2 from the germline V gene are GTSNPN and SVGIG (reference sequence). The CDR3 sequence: CAWSVLGGGPLEQYF. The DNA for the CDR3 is TGTGCCTGGAGTGTACTCGGCGGGGGGCCGCTCGAGCAGTACTTC.

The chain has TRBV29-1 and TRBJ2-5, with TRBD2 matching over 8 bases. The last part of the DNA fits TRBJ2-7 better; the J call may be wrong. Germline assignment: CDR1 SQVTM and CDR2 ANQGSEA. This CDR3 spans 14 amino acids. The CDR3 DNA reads TGCAGCGTTGAAAGCGGGGGAACCCCCTACGAGCAGTACTTC. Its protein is CSVESGGTPYEQYF.

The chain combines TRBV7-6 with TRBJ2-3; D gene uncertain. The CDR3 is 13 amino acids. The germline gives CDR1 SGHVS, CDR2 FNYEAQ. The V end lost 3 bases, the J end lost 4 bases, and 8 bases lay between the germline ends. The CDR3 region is CASSLFRADTQYF. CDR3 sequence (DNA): TGTGCCAGCAGCTTGTTTCGCGCAGATACGCAGTATTTT.

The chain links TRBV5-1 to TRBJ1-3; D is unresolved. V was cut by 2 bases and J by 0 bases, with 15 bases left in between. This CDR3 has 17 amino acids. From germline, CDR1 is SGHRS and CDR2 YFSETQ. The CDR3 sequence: CASSFSPLSSSGNTIYF. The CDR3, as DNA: TGCGCCAGCAGCTTTTCTCCCCTATCAAGCTCTGGAAACACCATATATTTT.

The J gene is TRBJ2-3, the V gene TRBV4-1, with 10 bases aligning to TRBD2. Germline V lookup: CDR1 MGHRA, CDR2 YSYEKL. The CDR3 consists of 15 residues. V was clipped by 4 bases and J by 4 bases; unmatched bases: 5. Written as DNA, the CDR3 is TGCGCCAGCAGCCGAGGGACTAGCGAGGCAGATACGCAGTATTTT. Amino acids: CASSRGTSEADTQYF.

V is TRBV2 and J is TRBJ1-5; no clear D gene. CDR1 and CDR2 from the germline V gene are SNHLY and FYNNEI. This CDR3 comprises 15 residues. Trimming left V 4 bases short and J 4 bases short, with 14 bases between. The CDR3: CASSVEETPNQPQHF. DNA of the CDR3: TGTGCCAGCAGTGTAGAGGAGACCCCTAATCAGCCCCAGCATTTT. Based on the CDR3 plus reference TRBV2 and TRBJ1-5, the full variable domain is EPEVTQTPSHQVTQMGQEVILRCVPISNHLYFYWYRQILGQKVEFLVSFYNNEISEKSEIFDDQFSVERPDGSNFTLKIRSTKLEDSAMYFCASSVEETPNQPQHFGDGTRLSIL.

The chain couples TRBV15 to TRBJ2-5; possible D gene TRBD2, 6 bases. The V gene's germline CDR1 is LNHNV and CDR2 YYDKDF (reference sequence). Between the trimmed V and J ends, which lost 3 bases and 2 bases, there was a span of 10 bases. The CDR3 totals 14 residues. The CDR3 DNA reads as TGTGCCACCAGCAGGGGGACTGGACAAGAGACCCAGTACTTC. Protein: CATSRGTGQETQYF.

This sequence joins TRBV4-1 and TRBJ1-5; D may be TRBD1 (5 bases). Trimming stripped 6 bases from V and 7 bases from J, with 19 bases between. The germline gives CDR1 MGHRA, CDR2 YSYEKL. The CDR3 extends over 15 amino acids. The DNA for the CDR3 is TGCGCCAGCAGATATACAGGACGGGAGGACCAGCCCCAGCATTTT. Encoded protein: CASRYTGREDQPQHF.

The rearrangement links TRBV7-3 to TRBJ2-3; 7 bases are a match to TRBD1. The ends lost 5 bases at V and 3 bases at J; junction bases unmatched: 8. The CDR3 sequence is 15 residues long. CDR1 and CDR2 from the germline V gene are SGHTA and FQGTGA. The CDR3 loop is CASSLTGSSTDTQYF. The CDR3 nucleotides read TGTGCCAGCAGCCTGACAGGGTCCTCAACAGATACGCAGTATTTT.

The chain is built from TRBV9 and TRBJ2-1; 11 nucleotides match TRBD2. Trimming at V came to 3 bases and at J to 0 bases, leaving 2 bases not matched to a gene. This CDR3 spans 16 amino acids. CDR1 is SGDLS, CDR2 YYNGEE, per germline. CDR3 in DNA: TGTGCCAGCAGCGACCTAGCGGGGGGCTCCTACAATGAGCAGTTCTTC. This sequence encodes CASSDLAGGSYNEQFF. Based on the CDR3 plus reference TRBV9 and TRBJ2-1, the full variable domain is DSGVTQTPKHLITATGQRVTLRCSPRSGDLSVYWYQQSLDQGLQFLIQYYNGEERAKGNILERFSAQQFPDLHSELNLSSLELGDSALYFCASSDLAGGSYNEQFFGPGTRLTVL.

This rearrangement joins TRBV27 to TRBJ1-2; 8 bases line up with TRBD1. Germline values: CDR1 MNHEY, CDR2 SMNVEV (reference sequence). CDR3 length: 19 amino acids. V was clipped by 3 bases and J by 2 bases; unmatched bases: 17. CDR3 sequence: CASSFLADRGISGNYGYTF. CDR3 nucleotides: TGTGCCAGCAGTTTTTTGGCCGACAGGGGCATCTCCGGGAACTATGGCTACACCTTC.

CDR3 protein: CASSLSRAGLYEQYF. In DNA form, the CDR3 reads TGCGCCAGCAGCTTGTCAAGAGCGGGTCTCTACGAGCAGTACTTC. The rearrangement uses TRBV5-1 and TRBJ2-7, with a weak D call TRBD2 (6 bases). This CDR3 contains 15 residues. Germline V gives CDR1 SGHRS, CDR2 YFSETQ. Trimming removed 1 base at V and 3 bases at J, with 14 bases between.

This CDR3 reads CASSEGGVSWYF. The CDR3 region has the DNA TGTGCCAGCAGTGAAGGTGGTGTTAGCTGGTACTTC. The chain joins TRBV6-1 to TRBJ2-7, with D hard to call. V was clipped by 1 base and J by 12 bases, with 13 bases between them. The CDR3 is 12 residues long. CDR1 and CDR2 from the germline V gene are MNHNS and SASEGT.